This T cell receptor (beta chain) was sequenced for a study of blood T cell repertoires in COVID-19. Study information: Some COVID-19 samples were acute and others convalescent; all came from the United States, Italy and Spain.

Per the original data handling: By means of reference gene primer amplification, nucleated cell counts were estimated. Produced via immunoSEQ multiplex PCR; TCRdb's table is partial and in-frame only. From that table come the V and J calls and clone size; the DNA was used to work out D and trimming. The sample lists fewer than 250,000 clones, roughly 80% occurring once. Germline V gene lookup returns CDR1 LGHDT and CDR2 YNNKEL (reference sequence). V shed 0 bases, J shed 7 bases, and the junction held 4 bases outside the gene matches. The CDR3 totals 15 residues. Sequenced: peripheral blood. The source is a woman aged 50 to 60 with acute or convalescent COVID-19. This chain joins TRBV3-1 (or the pseudogene TRBV3-2) and TRBJ1-1; 11 bases map to TRBD1. In DNA, the CDR3 is TGTGCCAGCAGCCAAGAAGGGACAGGGGGTAGTGAAGCTTTCTTT. Protein sequence: CASSQEGTGGSEAFF.